This T cell receptor (beta chain) was captured in a study of early T cells in non-severe SARS-CoV-2 infection. Study-level background: RNA in bulk from unsorted whole blood was sequenced, and chains were unpaired.

This clonotype was counted between two and nine times. Researchers tagged individual cDNA molecules with unique molecular identifiers. TCRdb called the 5' RACE reads again in MiXCR, with one record for every CDR3 protein. The sample contains some 98,000 distinct CDR3 sequences, roughly 11% of which appear only once. This CDR3 is built from 14 residues. Germline V gene sequence: CDR1 SGHNT, CDR2 YYREEE (reference sequence). Trimming left V 3 bases short and J 5 bases short, with 14 bases between. The J gene is TRBJ2-5, the V gene TRBV5-4; D is unclear. This sequence originates from an adult who was a healthcare worker with PCR-confirmed SARS-CoV-2 infection or an uninfected control (not recorded which). Material for sequencing was whole blood. The CDR3 nucleotides are TGTGCCAGCAGCTCGAGACTTACTACGGAGACCCAGTACTTC. This sequence encodes CASSSRLTTETQYF.